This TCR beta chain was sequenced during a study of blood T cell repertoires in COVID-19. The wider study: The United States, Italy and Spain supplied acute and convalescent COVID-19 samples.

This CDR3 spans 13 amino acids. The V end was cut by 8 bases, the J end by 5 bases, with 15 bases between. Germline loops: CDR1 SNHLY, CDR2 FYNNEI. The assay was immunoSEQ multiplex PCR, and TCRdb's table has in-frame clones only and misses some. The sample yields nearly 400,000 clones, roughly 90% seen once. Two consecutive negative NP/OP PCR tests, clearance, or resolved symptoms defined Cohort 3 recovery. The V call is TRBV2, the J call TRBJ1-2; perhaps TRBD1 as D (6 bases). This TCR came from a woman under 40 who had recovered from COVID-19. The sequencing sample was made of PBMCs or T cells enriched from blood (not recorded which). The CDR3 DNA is TGTGCCAGCTCAAGACAGGACCTGTATGGCTACACCTTC. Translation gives CASSRQDLYGYTF.